These T cell receptor beta chains were read from a single sample in a study of blood T cell repertoires in COVID-19. Libraries were prepared by immunoSEQ multiplex PCR; TCRdb keeps only in-frame clonotypes and omits some of them. Here the sample spans 410,000 or so clones, around 89% being singletons. Sequencing was performed on peripheral blood. These receptors all come from a middle-aged woman with COVID-19, enrolled during active disease. CDR3s include the opening cysteine and the closing phenylalanine or tryptophan. The D gene is left open where the match is weak. Some rows mark clone size as missing; the rest say once, few, many or name a class of expanded clone.

V gene	D gene	J gene	clone size	CDR3 DNA	CDR3 protein
TRBV20-1	TRBD1	TRBJ1-1	-	TGCAGTGCTAGAGGACAGGGGGAAGCTTTCTTT	CSARGQGEAFF
TRBV28	-	TRBJ2-2	once	TGTGCCAGCAGTTTCGCTCACCCCGGGACTCACACCGGGGAGCTGTTTTTT	CASSFAHPGTHTGELFF
TRBV9	-	TRBJ2-5	-	TGTGCCAGCAGCGTAGATAAAGCAAACCAAGAGACCCAGTACTTC	CASSVDKANQETQYF
TRBV10-2	-	TRBJ1-1	-	TGCGCCAGCAGGCAGGGGAACACTGAAGCTTTCTTT	CASRQGNTEAFF
TRBV9	-	TRBJ2-2	once	TGTGCCAGCAGCCCGAGGACTGCGAACACCGGGGAGCTGTTTTTT	CASSPRTANTGELFF
TRBV6-5	-	TRBJ1-5	once	TGTGCCAGCACCTACAGGGCCAATCAGCCCCAGCATTTT	CASTYRANQPQHF
TRBV7-9	-	TRBJ2-5	-	TGTGCCAGCAGCCGGGTCGAGACCCAGTACTTC	CASSRVETQYF
TRBV28	-	TRBJ1-5	-	TGTGCCCTAGGGGGGAGCGGGGATAGCAATCAGCCCCAGCATTTT	CALGGSGDSNQPQHF
TRBV2	-	TRBJ2-2	-	TGTGCCAGCAGTGTGGGAGGACCATTTTTGGGAGGGGAGCTGTTTTTT	CASSVGGPFLGGELFF
TRBV7-8	-	TRBJ1-1	-	TGTGCCAGCAGCTTAGTGGGGGGGCTGGGGGCTTTCTTT	CASSLVGGLGAFF
TRBV3-1/TRBV3-2	-	TRBJ2-7	once	TGTGCCAGCAGCCAAGCTCTTTCCGGGTCCCTACAAGACTTC	CASSQALSGSLQDF
TRBV6-5	TRBD1	TRBJ2-7	-	TGTGCCAGCAGTAAGGACAGGGGATTGGAAGAGCAGTACTTC	CASSKDRGLEEQYF
TRBV28	-	TRBJ1-3	-	TGTGCCAGCAGTTTAGAGGGCTACTCTGGAAACACCATATATTTT	CASSLEGYSGNTIYF
TRBV30	-	TRBJ1-2	-	TGTGCCTGGAGTGTCGCGGGTGGCTACACCTTC	CAWSVAGGYTF
TRBV3-1/TRBV3-2	TRBD2	TRBJ2-1	-	TGTGCCAGCAGCCAAGGGACTAGCCCCTACAATGAGCAGTTCTTC	CASSQGTSPYNEQFF
TRBV7-3	TRBD2	TRBJ2-5	-	TGTGCCAGCAGCTTAGGCGCTAGCGGGGGAGTACAAGAGACCCAGTACTTC	CASSLGASGGVQETQYF
TRBV19	TRBD1	TRBJ2-2	few	TGTGCCAGTAGTTCTGAAGGGGGCAGGGGGATCACCGGGGAGCTGTTTTTT	CASSSEGGRGITGELFF
TRBV10-3	TRBD1	TRBJ1-3	-	TGTGCCATCAGTGAGTCCACAGGGGACGGAAACACCATATATTTT	CAISESTGDGNTIYF
TRBV9	-	TRBJ1-4	-	TGTGCCAGCAGCGCGAGAGGTGGTAGGAATGAAAAACTGTTTTTT	CASSARGGRNEKLFF
TRBV28	-	TRBJ1-5	-	TGTGCCAGCAGTTCATACCGGGGTAGCAATCAGCCCCAGCATTTT	CASSSYRGSNQPQHF
TRBV9	TRBD2	TRBJ2-1	-	TGTGCCAGCAGCGCTACGAGGACTAGCGGGAGGGCCAGAGTCTCCTACAATGAGCAGTTCTTC	CASSATRTSGRARVSYNEQFF
TRBV6-2/TRBV6-3	TRBD2	TRBJ2-1	-	TGTGCCAGCAGTTTCGGACTAGCGGGAGGGCCCGTCTACAATGAGCAGTTCTTC	CASSFGLAGGPVYNEQFF
TRBV6-5	TRBD1	TRBJ1-5	-	TGTGCCAGCAGTCCAGGGGGCTGGAGCAATCAGCCCCAGCATTTT	CASSPGGWSNQPQHF
TRBV19	TRBD2	TRBJ2-7	-	TGTGCCAGTAGTATTCCCCGCCACTCGAGGACTAGCGGCTCCTACGAGCAGTACTTC	CASSIPRHSRTSGSYEQYF
TRBV27	TRBD1	TRBJ2-1	-	TGTGCCAGCAGTTTTAGCGCCGGGACAGGGATGAATGAGCAGTTCTTC	CASSFSAGTGMNEQFF
TRBV28	TRBD1	TRBJ1-2	-	TGTGCCAGCAGTTTCGGACAGGACTACGGCTACACCTTC	CASSFGQDYGYTF
TRBV28	TRBD1	TRBJ1-2	-	TGTGCCAGCAGTTTTCAGGGGGCGCTTGGCTACACCTTC	CASSFQGALGYTF
TRBV27	-	TRBJ2-4	-	TGTGCCAGCAGTTTCAGGGGTCCTCTTACCCTTATAGCCAAAAACATTCAGTACTTC	CASSFRGPLTLIAKNIQYF
TRBV12-3/TRBV12-4	TRBD1	TRBJ1-1	-	TGTGCCAGCAGCCCAGGGACAGCGAGTGAAGCTTTCTTT	CASSPGTASEAFF
TRBV2	TRBD1	TRBJ2-7	once	TGTGCCAGCAAGACAGGGTCCTACGAGCAGTACTTC	CASKTGSYEQYF
TRBV7-9	TRBD1	TRBJ1-1	-	TGTGCCAGCAGCTCCCGGACAGGATGGGACACTGAAGCTTTCTTT	CASSSRTGWDTEAFF
TRBV5-1	TRBD1	TRBJ2-6	-	TGCGCCAGCAGCTATCAGGGGGCTGCGGGGGCCAACGTCCTGACTTTC	CASSYQGAAGANVLTF
TRBV7-2	-	TRBJ1-5	-	TGTGCCAGCAGCTTAGCTGGCGAAGGTCGGGAATCCCAGCATTTT	CASSLAGEGRESQHF
TRBV28	-	TRBJ2-1	-	TGTGCCAGCAGTTTAGTCTTCGATGAGCAGTTCTTC	CASSLVFDEQFF
TRBV11-1	-	TRBJ2-2	-	TGTGCCAGCAGCTTAGGGCCTTTAAACACCGGGGAGCTGTTTTTT	CASSLGPLNTGELFF
TRBV11-2	-	TRBJ2-2	-	TGTGCCAGCAGCCCCCTAGGAGGGTTTAGCGGGAACACCGGGGAGCTGTTTTTT	CASSPLGGFSGNTGELFF
TRBV15	-	TRBJ2-4	-	TGTGCCACCAGCAGAGCGGGGAGGCCTGCGGGGGCTGACATTCAGTACTTC	CATSRAGRPAGADIQYF
TRBV7-2	TRBD1	TRBJ1-6	few	TGTGCCAGCAGCTTAAGGGGGCCCCAGTATAATTCACCCCTCCACTTT	CASSLRGPQYNSPLHF
TRBV29-1	-	TRBJ2-5	-	TGCAGCGCGGCGACTTCGACGGAGACCCAGTACTTC	CSAATSTETQYF
TRBV2	TRBD1	TRBJ1-1	-	TGTGCCAGCAGGTTAATGGGACAGGGGAAGGTGAACACTGAAGCTTTCTTT	CASRLMGQGKVNTEAFF
TRBV7-9	TRBD2	TRBJ2-5	-	TGTGCCAGCAGCTTAGAGGCGGGAGTGGAGACCCAGTACTTC	CASSLEAGVETQYF
TRBV5-5	TRBD1	TRBJ2-2	-	TGTGCCAGCAGCCCCCTACTTGGACAGGAGAAGACTACAGGGGAGCTGTTTTTT	CASSPLLGQEKTTGELFF
TRBV6-6	-	TRBJ1-3	-	TGTGCCAGCAGCCTGGAGCAGGGTTGGTTGGGAAACACCATATATTTT	CASSLEQGWLGNTIYF
TRBV19	TRBD2	TRBJ2-1	-	TGTGCCAGTAGAACCGGGACTAGCCTCTTCTACAATGAGCAGTTCTTC	CASRTGTSLFYNEQFF
TRBV19	-	TRBJ1-1	-	TGTGCCAGTCGACTCCTCAGAATCACTGAAGCTTTCTTT	CASRLLRITEAFF
TRBV5-6	-	TRBJ1-5	-	TGTGCCAGCAGCCCCACCCAGGGGCGGAGGAGCAATCAGCCCCAGCATTTT	CASSPTQGRRSNQPQHF
TRBV11-2	TRBD1	TRBJ1-3	-	TGTGCCAGCAGCTTATCAGGGGGCCCTGGAAACACCATATATTTT	CASSLSGGPGNTIYF
TRBV6-5	-	TRBJ1-5	-	TGTGCCAGCTCCGGAGGGCCGTTCGGGGGGCCCCAGCATTTT	CASSGGPFGGPQHF